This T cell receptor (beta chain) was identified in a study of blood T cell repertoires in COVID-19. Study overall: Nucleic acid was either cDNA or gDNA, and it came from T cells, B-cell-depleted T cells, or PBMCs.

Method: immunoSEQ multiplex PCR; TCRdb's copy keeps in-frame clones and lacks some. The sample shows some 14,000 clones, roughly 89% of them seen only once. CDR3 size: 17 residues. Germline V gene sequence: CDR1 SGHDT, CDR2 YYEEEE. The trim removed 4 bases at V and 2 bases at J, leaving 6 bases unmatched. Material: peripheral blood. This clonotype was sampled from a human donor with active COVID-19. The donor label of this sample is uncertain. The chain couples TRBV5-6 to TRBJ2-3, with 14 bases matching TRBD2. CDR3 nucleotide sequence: TGTGCCAGCAGCCCGGGACTAGCGGGGGTGTACACAGATACGCAGTATTTT. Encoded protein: CASSPGLAGVYTDTQYF.